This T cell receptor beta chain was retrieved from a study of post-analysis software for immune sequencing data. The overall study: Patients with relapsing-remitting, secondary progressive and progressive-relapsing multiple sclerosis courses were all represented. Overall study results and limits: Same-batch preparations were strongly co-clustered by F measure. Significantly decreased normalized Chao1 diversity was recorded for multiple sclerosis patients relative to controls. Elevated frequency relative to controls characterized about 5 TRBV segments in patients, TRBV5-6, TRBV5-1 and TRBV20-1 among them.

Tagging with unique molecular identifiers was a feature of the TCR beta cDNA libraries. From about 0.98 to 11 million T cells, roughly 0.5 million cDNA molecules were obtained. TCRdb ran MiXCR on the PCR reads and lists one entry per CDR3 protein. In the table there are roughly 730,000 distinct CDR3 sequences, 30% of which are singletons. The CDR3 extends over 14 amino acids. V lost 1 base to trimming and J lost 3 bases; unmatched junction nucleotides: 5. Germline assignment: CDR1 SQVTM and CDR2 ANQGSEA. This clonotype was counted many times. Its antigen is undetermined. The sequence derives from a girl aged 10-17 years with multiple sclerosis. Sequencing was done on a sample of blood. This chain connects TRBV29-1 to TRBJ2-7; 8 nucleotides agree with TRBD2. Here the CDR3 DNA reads TGCAGCGTTGAAGGGGTAGCGGGGATCTACGAGCAGTACTTC. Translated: CSVEGVAGIYEQYF.